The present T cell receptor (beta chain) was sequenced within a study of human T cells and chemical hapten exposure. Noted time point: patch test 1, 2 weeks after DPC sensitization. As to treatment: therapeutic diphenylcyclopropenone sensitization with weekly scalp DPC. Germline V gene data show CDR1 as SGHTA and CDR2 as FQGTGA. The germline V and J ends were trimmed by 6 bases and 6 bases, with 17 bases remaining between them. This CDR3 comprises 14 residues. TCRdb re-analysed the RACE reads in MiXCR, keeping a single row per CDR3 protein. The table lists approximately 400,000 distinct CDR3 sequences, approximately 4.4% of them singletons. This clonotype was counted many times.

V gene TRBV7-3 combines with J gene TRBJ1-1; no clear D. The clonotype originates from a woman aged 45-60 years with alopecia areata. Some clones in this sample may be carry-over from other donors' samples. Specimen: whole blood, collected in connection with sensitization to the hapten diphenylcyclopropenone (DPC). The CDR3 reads CASRSTMGGAEAFF. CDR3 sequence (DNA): TGTGCCAGCAGGTCAACTATGGGCGGAGCTGAAGCTTTCTTT.